The 25 T cell receptor beta chains below were found in one sample sequenced in a study of early T cells in non-severe SARS-CoV-2 infection. Each CDR3 protein is one row after TCRdb ran MiXCR on the 5' RACE reads. The sample records approximately 27,000 distinct CDR3 sequences, about 10% being singletons. Sequencing input: whole blood. These receptor sequences come from an adult who was a healthcare worker with PCR-confirmed SARS-CoV-2 infection or an uninfected control (not recorded which).

In its sample, this clonotype is medium-sized. V usage is TRBV7-2 and J usage is TRBJ2-3; no clear D gene. Looked up from germline, CDR1 is SGHTA and CDR2 is FQGNSA. The CDR3 runs to 13 residues. The V gene lost 6 bases and the J gene lost 11 bases, with 18 bases spanning the gap. The CDR3 region has the DNA TGTGCCAGCAGTCCCAACATCGGGCTTAAGCAGTATTTT. Amino acid sequence: CASSPNIGLKQYF.

This clonotype has only a few counts. The chain has TRBV20-1 and TRBJ2-3; TRBD1 matches at 9 bases. In germline, CDR1 is DFQATT, CDR2 SNEGSKA (reference sequence). The CDR3 covers 18 residues. V trimming: 5 bases; J trimming: 0 bases; junction bases outside the gene matches: 15. CDR3 residues: CSAYDVDRGVTSTDTQYF. The CDR3 bases are TGCAGTGCTTACGACGTGGACAGGGGCGTCACTAGCACAGATACGCAGTATTTT.

This clonotype came up many times. The chain uses TRBV29-1 and TRBJ1-5, with D unclear. The CDR3 covers 13 residues. Germline lookup yields CDR1 SQVTM and CDR2 ANQGSEA. The V gene lost 7 bases and the J gene lost 3 bases, with 13 bases spanning the gap. CDR3 loop: CSAGEANNQPQHF. The CDR3 bases are TGCAGCGCAGGCGAGGCGAACAATCAGCCCCAGCATTTT.

This clonotype was recorded many times. The chain has TRBV20-1 and TRBJ2-5; D is uncertain. Germline CDR1 reads DFQATT; CDR2 reads SNEGSKA (reference sequence). This CDR3 is built from 12 residues. The germline V and J ends were trimmed by 3 bases and 4 bases, with 9 bases remaining between them. CDR3 amino acids: CSASVRGETQYF. DNA for the CDR3: TGCAGTGCTAGCGTTAGAGGAGAGACCCAGTACTTC.

This clonotype was observed a handful of times. The chain combines TRBV30 with TRBJ1-1; D remains unclear. CDR1 and CDR2 from the germline V gene are GTSNPN and SVGIG (reference sequence). V lost 5 bases to trimming and J lost 0 bases, with 4 bases between them. This CDR3 has 11 residues. The CDR3 region has the DNA TGTGCCTGGGTTTTGAACACTGAAGCTTTCTTT. This gives the protein CAWVLNTEAFF.

This clonotype was found a few times. The rearrangement links TRBV5-1 to TRBJ1-1; TRBD1 matches at 8 bases. J lost 5 bases, V lost 3 bases, and 6 bases had no gene match. The CDR3 extends over 14 amino acids. Per germline, CDR1 SGHRS and CDR2 YFSETQ. The CDR3 region has the DNA TGCGCCAGCAGCTCTTCCAGGGGGCAAACTGAAGCTTTCTTT. The encoded protein is CASSSSRGQTEAFF. Full variable domain (remainder filled in from reference TRBV5-1 and TRBJ1-1): KAGVTQTPRYLIKTRGQQVTLSCSPISGHRSVSWYQQTPGQGLQFLFEYFSETQRNKGNFPGRFSGRQFSNSRSEMNVSTLELGDSALYLCASSSSRGQTEAFFGQGTRLTVV.

V and J are TRBV28 and TRBJ2-5; the D is unclear. The germline CDR1 and CDR2 sequences are MDHEN and SYDVKM. V was shortened by 3 bases and J by 7 bases, with 21 bases between the two germline ends. This CDR3 contains 16 residues. CDR3 nucleotides: TGTGCCAGCAGTTTTGACCCCACAGTTTTGAAGGGGACCCAGTACTTC. Amino acids: CASSFDPTVLKGTQYF.

By sample share, this clonotype is medium-sized (0.01 to 0.1%). The chain uses TRBV19 and TRBJ1-2; TRBD1 is a possible D gene (5 bases). The ends were cut back, 0 bases at V and 7 bases at J, with 12 bases in the middle. The CDR3 is made up of 14 amino acids. Germline assignment: CDR1 LNHDA and CDR2 SQIVND (reference sequence). The CDR3 nucleotides are TGTGCCAGTAGTATAGATCTGCAGGGACTTGGCTACACCTTC. Protein sequence: CASSIDLQGLGYTF.

This chain links TRBV20-1 with TRBJ1-2, with 7 bases that match TRBD1. Germline CDR1 reads DFQATT; CDR2 reads SNEGSKA (reference sequence). V was clipped by 4 bases and J by 10 bases; unmatched bases: 12. CDR3 length equals 13 residues. CDR3 residues: CSATQPGTEVYTF. For the CDR3, the DNA is TGCAGTGCTACCCAACCGGGGACAGAGGTCTACACCTTC.

This chain links TRBV20-1 with TRBJ2-3; D not resolved. Germline V gene data show CDR1 as DFQATT and CDR2 as SNEGSKA (reference sequence). Trimming pared 6 bases from V and 6 bases from J, leaving 10 bases between. CDR3 length: 11 amino acids. The CDR3 loop reads CSALPGDTQYF. CDR3 bases: TGCAGTGCCCTACCCGGGGATACGCAGTATTTT.

There are a few counts of this clonotype. CDR3: CSVDGGTADTQYF. As DNA, the CDR3 is TGCAGCGTTGACGGGGGGACGGCAGATACGCAGTATTTT. The chain is built from TRBV29-1 and TRBJ2-3, with 7 bases identical to TRBD2. V was clipped by 3 bases and J by 4 bases; unmatched bases: 4. Looked up from germline, CDR1 is SQVTM and CDR2 is ANQGSEA. There are 13 residues in the CDR3.

This clonotype was seen many times. The chain couples TRBV6-2 or TRBV6-3 to TRBJ1-1; D unclear. Germline CDR1 MNHEY, CDR2 SVGEGT. This CDR3 is built from 13 residues. The V end was cut by 11 bases, the J end by 0 bases, with 13 bases between. The CDR3 loop reads CASATRMNTEAFF. The CDR3 DNA sequence: TGTGCCTCAGCTACCAGGATGAACACTGAAGCTTTCTTT.

This clonotype occurred many times. The J gene is TRBJ2-5, the V gene TRBV24-1; TRBD1 agrees at 9 bases. After removal of 0 bases from V and 5 bases from J, the junction contained 3 bases not matched to a gene. CDR1 and CDR2 (germline): KGHDR, SFDVKD. CDR3 length: 15 amino acids. CDR3: CATSDLTGGEETQYF. CDR3 coding DNA: TGTGCCACCAGTGATTTGACAGGGGGCGAGGAGACCCAGTACTTC.

On this clonotype itself: A much larger clone differs by one base, so this may be a read error. The rearrangement links TRBV12-3 or TRBV12-4 to TRBJ1-2, with 8 bases matching TRBD1. The CDR3 totals 13 residues. CDR3 in amino acids: CANSGDRNYGYTF. DNA for the CDR3: TGTGCCAACAGTGGGGACAGGAACTATGGCTACACCTTC.

This clonotype has ten or more counts. The rearrangement links TRBV12-3 or TRBV12-4 to TRBJ1-5; D uncertain. Trimming took 5 bases from V and 4 from J, leaving 9 bases between them. The CDR3 length is 13 residues. In DNA, the CDR3 is TGTGCCAGCAGTGGTCCAGGAAATCAGCCCCAGCATTTT. Translation gives CASSGPGNQPQHF.

This clonotype was counted between two and nine times. The rearrangement uses TRBV9 and TRBJ2-5; 7 bases line up with TRBD2. Germline V gene sequence: CDR1 SGDLS, CDR2 YYNGEE. J gave up 5 bases and V 2 bases, and 12 bases lay outside the gene matches. The CDR3 covers 16 residues. The CDR3: CASSVGERDWRETQYF. CDR3 nucleotides: TGTGCCAGCAGCGTGGGGGAGCGGGACTGGCGGGAGACCCAGTACTTC.

The chain uses TRBV4-3 and TRBJ2-3; D not resolved. Trimming stripped 0 bases from V and 4 bases from J, with 8 bases between. This CDR3 comprises 14 residues. Germline V lookup: CDR1 LGHNA, CDR2 YSLEER. CDR3 bases: TGCGCCAGCAGCCAAGATCACCTAGCAGATACGCAGTATTTT. Its protein product is CASSQDHLADTQYF.

The chain is built from TRBV7-6 and TRBJ1-2, with D tentatively TRBD1 (6 bases). Trimming took 4 bases from V and 3 from J, leaving 15 bases between them. This CDR3 spans 15 amino acids. The germline gives CDR1 SGHVS, CDR2 FNYEAQ. As DNA, the CDR3 is TGTGCCAGCAGCTCTAGGGGGGGTCGTGACTATGGCTACACCTTC. Protein: CASSSRGGRDYGYTF.

This clonotype was counted many times. As DNA, the CDR3 is TGTGCCAGCAGCGTAGAGGGGGGCATCTACAATGAGCAGTTCTTC. Translated: CASSVEGGIYNEQFF. The chain combines TRBV9 with TRBJ2-1; D possibly uses TRBD1 or TRBD2 (6 bases each). Trimming shortened V by 0 bases and J by 3 bases, and 10 bases separated the two germline ends. The CDR3 sequence is 15 residues long. Per germline, CDR1 SGDLS and CDR2 YYNGEE.

The gene calls are TRBV5-1 and TRBJ2-5; D remains ambiguous. This CDR3 contains 14 residues. V was trimmed by 3 bases and J by 1 base, leaving 10 bases between them. Germline CDR1 and CDR2: SGHRS and YFSETQ. The CDR3, as DNA: TGCGCCAGCAGCTCCACGGATCCCCAAGAGACCCAGTACTTC. This gives the protein CASSSTDPQETQYF.

This clonotype occurred a few times. This sequence joins TRBV28 and TRBJ1-5; 7 bases are shared with TRBD1. The CDR3 length is 15 residues. Germline CDR1 is MDHEN and CDR2 is SYDVKM. V lost 3 bases, J lost 5 bases, and 7 bases stayed unmatched. The CDR3 sequence is CASSLSGTAYQPQHF. Written as DNA, the CDR3 is TGTGCCAGCAGTTTGTCCGGGACAGCGTATCAGCCCCAGCATTTT.

Ten or more counts support this clonotype. For the CDR3, the DNA is TGTGCCAGCAGTTTTCAGGGACAAGAGACCCAGTACTTC. It yields the protein CASSFQGQETQYF. The chain recombines TRBV12-3 or TRBV12-4 with TRBJ2-5; D might be TRBD1 (5 bases). This CDR3 has 13 amino acids. The V end lost 3 bases, the J end lost 2 bases, and 7 bases lay between the germline ends.

The gene calls are TRBV11-3 and TRBJ2-3, with a tentative D call TRBD1 (6 bases). The CDR3 consists of 11 residues. The germline CDR1 and CDR2 sequences are SGHNT and YENEEA. V lost 3 bases and J 13 bases, leaving 11 bases between the germline ends. CDR3 bases: TGTGCCAGCAGCTTGGGCAGGGACAAGTATTTT. It yields the protein CASSLGRDKYF.

In this sample, this clonotype turned up many times. The chain carries TRBV10-3 and TRBJ2-3; either TRBD1 or TRBD2 may supply D (6 bases each). Germline CDR1 and CDR2: ENHRY and SYGVKD. V was trimmed by 5 bases and J by 6 bases, leaving 9 bases between them. The CDR3 consists of 12 residues. CDR3 nucleotides: TGTGCCATCAGTAGGGGGGAGGATACGCAGTATTTT. Its protein product is CAISRGEDTQYF.

The chain recombines TRBV6-5 with TRBJ2-2, with D unresolved. Trimming left V 0 bases short and J 5 bases short, with 7 bases between. The V gene's germline CDR1 is MNHEY and CDR2 SVGAGI. The CDR3 has 14 amino acids. The CDR3 DNA is TGTGCCAGCAGTTACTCCCGAGGAACCGGGGAGCTGTTTTTT. This translates into CASSYSRGTGELFF.